This TCR beta chain is from a study of T cell repertoires in cytomegalovirus infection. Turning to the study itself: Selection of CMV epitopes for the study included recently identified HLA-C-restricted and well-studied HLA-B-restricted ones. Public signatures in TCR beta pointed to CMV infection and matching HLA type.

TCRdb ran MiXCR on the reads and lists one entry per CDR3 protein. Of roughly 200,000 distinct CDR3 sequences listed, roughly two fifths were seen once; the top ten hold over 45%. The study, taken as a whole, reports: Clonotypes of TCR beta that were HLA-C-restricted and CMV-specific dominated the ex vivo response.

Trimming shortened V by 4 bases and J by 0 bases, and 11 bases separated the two germline ends. This CDR3 region has 14 residues. Per germline, CDR1 SGDLS and CDR2 YYNGEE. In regard to this clonotype: Its antigen remains unknown.

V usage is TRBV9 and J usage is TRBJ2-7; TRBD1 or TRBD2 may be the D gene (5 bases each). The sequencing used CD8+ T cells from cultured PBMCs, collected from culture after CMV antigen stimulation. The receptor's source is a human donor in good health (CMV status not recorded). Some clones in this sample may be carry-over from other donors' samples. In DNA form, the CDR3 reads TGTGCCAGCAGCCTATGGGACCGCTCCTACGAGCAGTACTTC. It codes for CASSLWDRSYEQYF.